The 16 T cell receptor beta chains given below trace back to one sample, sequenced in a study of blood T cells in healthy people across ages (dated by TCRdb to the mid-2010s). The method was 5' RACE. A second PCR of about 7 to 12 cycles was run with a J-beta primer mix and a sample-barcoded 5' primer. TCRdb trimmed public reads at Q25 via fastp, called clones via MiXCR and kept in-frame beta chains. Entries that share a CDR3 protein sequence are merged under the most common genes and DNA. The sample data list some 1,800,000 distinct CDR3 sequences, and more than 35% of these were observed just once. The biggest ten clones account for 20% to 25% of the sample. The sequenced sample consisted of blood. The receptors originated from a human donor in good health.

V gene TRBV7-3 combines with J gene TRBJ2-3; no reliable D call. The V gene lost 4 bases and the J gene lost 0 bases, with 11 bases spanning the gap. The CDR3 is made up of 15 amino acids. Germline lookup yields CDR1 SGHTA and CDR2 FQGTGA. The CDR3 spells CASSSVQASTDTQYF. Written as DNA, the CDR3 is TGTGCCAGCAGCTCAGTTCAGGCTAGCACAGATACGCAGTATTTT.

The chain has TRBV7-9 and TRBJ1-4; 9 bases agree with TRBD1. The V gene end was trimmed by 6 bases and the J gene end by 4 bases; junction bases not matched to a gene: 12. CDR3 length: 17 amino acids. CDR1 and CDR2 (germline): SEHNR, FQNEAQ (reference sequence). CDR3 DNA sequence: TGTGCCAGCAGTAATCTCAGAGGGACAGGGATTAATGAAAAACTGTTTTTT. It specifies CASSNLRGTGINEKLFF. Variable domain in full (rest from reference TRBV7-9 and TRBJ1-4): DTGVSQNPRHKITKRGQNVTFRCDPISEHNRLYWYRQTLGQGPEFLTYFQNEAQLEKSRLLSDRFSAERPKGSFSTLEIQRTEQGDSAMYLCASSNLRGTGINEKLFFGSGTQLSVL.

The sample holds a few counts of this clonotype. V usage is TRBV7-6 and J usage is TRBJ1-2; 8 positions match TRBD1. The ends lost 5 bases at V and 1 base at J; junction bases unmatched: 6. CDR1 SGHVS and CDR2 FNYEAQ come from the germline V gene. The CDR3 extends over 15 amino acids. Written as DNA, the CDR3 is TGTGCCAGCAGCCACGGACAGGGTTTTAACTATGGCTACACCTTC. Residues: CASSHGQGFNYGYTF.

V is TRBV20-1 and J is TRBJ2-4, with a possible D match to TRBD2 (7 bases). V shed 4 bases and J shed 8 bases, with 39 bases lying between them. Germline assignment: CDR1 DFQATT and CDR2 SNEGSKA (reference sequence). The CDR3 has 21 residues. The CDR3 spells CSAIPPRSGVRRGPGKDIQYF. DNA for the CDR3: TGCAGTGCTATCCCGCCGCGCAGCGGGGTCCGACGGGGGCCGGGGAAGGACATTCAGTACTTC.

This clonotype was seen more than once but under ten times. The chain employs TRBV5-5 and TRBJ2-5; no firm D call. The germline V gene encodes CDR1 SGHKS and CDR2 YYEKEE (reference sequence). This CDR3 has 14 amino acids. V was pared by 2 bases and J by 0 bases, with 8 bases between. The CDR3 here is CASSLSQNQETQYF. The CDR3 bases are TGTGCCAGCAGCTTATCACAAAACCAAGAGACCCAGTACTTC.

The chain couples TRBV6-2 or TRBV6-3 to TRBJ2-5; D call uncertain. The CDR3 extends over 13 amino acids. The V end lost 2 bases, the J end lost 4 bases, and 8 bases lay between the germline ends. Per the germline V gene, CDR1 is MNHEY and CDR2 is SVGEGT. The CDR3 DNA reads TGTGCCAGCAGTTACGGCGGCGTAGAGACCCAGTACTTC. Its protein product is CASSYGGVETQYF.

This clonotype appeared a few times. The chain has TRBV29-1 and TRBJ2-7; D possibly corresponds to TRBD2 (6 bases). The CDR3 covers 13 residues. V was clipped by 4 bases and J by 0 bases, with 10 bases between them. Germline CDR1 reads SQVTM; CDR2 reads ANQGSEA. The DNA for the CDR3 is TGCAGCGTTGGGGAGGCCTTCTCCTACGAGCAGTACTTC. Translation: CSVGEAFSYEQYF.

The chain couples TRBV10-3 to TRBJ2-2, with D possibly matching TRBD2 (5 bases). The V gene lost 1 base and the J gene lost 1 base, with 13 bases spanning the gap. This CDR3 comprises 17 residues. Per germline, CDR1 ENHRY and CDR2 SYGVKD. The CDR3 region is CAISEYADFMNTGELFF. The CDR3 DNA follows: TGTGCCATCAGTGAGTACGCGGACTTCATGAACACCGGGGAGCTGTTTTTT.

This clonotype was counted a few times. The chain recombines TRBV5-6 with TRBJ1-1; TRBD1 matches at 8 bases. The CDR3 sequence is 15 residues long. V was clipped by 4 bases and J by 6 bases; unmatched bases: 11. Germline lookup yields CDR1 SGHDT and CDR2 YYEEEE. The CDR3 sequence is CASSGTGSIASEAFF. The DNA of the CDR3 is TGTGCCAGCAGCGGGACAGGTAGTATAGCCTCTGAAGCTTTCTTT.

V is TRBV7-3 and J is TRBJ2-1; 8 bases line up with TRBD2. This CDR3 has 17 amino acids. The junction had 13 bases not matched to a gene; V was cut back by 5 bases and J by 4 bases. The germline V gene encodes CDR1 SGHTA and CDR2 FQGTGA. The CDR3 reads CASSPLGGRGAYNEQFF. CDR3 nucleotide sequence: TGTGCCAGCAGCCCTCTGGGGGGGCGGGGGGCTTACAATGAGCAGTTCTTC. The variable domain in full, completed from reference TRBV7-3 and TRBJ2-1, reads GAGVSQTPSNKVTEKGKYVELRCDPISGHTALYWYRQSLGQGPEFLIYFQGTGAADDSGLPNDRFFAVRPEGSVSTLKIQRTERGDSAVYLCASSPLGGRGAYNEQFFGPGTRLTVL.

This clonotype was recorded only once. This is likely a read error, given that the CDR3 carries no conserved phenylalanine or tryptophan at its end. The J gene is TRBJ2-1, the V gene TRBV5-1, with D perhaps being TRBD1 or TRBD2 (5 bases each). Matching the DNA end better, TRBJ2-7 makes the J call doubtful. Germline V gene data show CDR1 as SGHRS and CDR2 as YFSETQ. The CDR3 has 16 amino acids. This chain's CDR3 is CASSLVIDRLYNEQYI. The DNA of the CDR3 is TGCGCCAGCAGCTTGGTAATAGACAGACTATACAATGAGCAGTACATC.

As for this clonotype: The junction does not match germline at one end; this may be a read error. The gene calls are TRBV4-3 and TRBJ2-6; 7 bases are shared with TRBD1. This CDR3 is built from 18 residues. Germline CDR1 is LGHNA and CDR2 is YSLEER. Here the CDR3 reads CASSRRTGLISGADVLTF. The CDR3 nucleotides are TGCGCCAGCAGCCGGAGGACAGGCCTCATCTCTGGGGCCGACGTCCTGACTTTC.

This clonotype was recorded a few times. This sequence joins TRBV29-1 and TRBJ1-2; D is perhaps TRBD1 (6 bases). CDR3 length: 13 residues. Germline V gene data show CDR1 as SQVTM and CDR2 as ANQGSEA. V lost 4 bases and J 8 bases, leaving 17 bases between the germline ends. DNA of the CDR3: TGCAGCGTTGTCTCTGGGGGCTTGGGGGGCTACACCTTC. This codes for CSVVSGGLGGYTF.

The chain links TRBV12-3 or TRBV12-4 to TRBJ2-5; 7 bases align to TRBD1. CDR3 size: 14 residues. V shed 4 bases, J shed 5 bases, and the junction held 7 bases outside the gene matches. The CDR3 DNA reads as TGTGCCAGCAGTTCAGAGGGGGCTTTGGAGACCCAGTACTTC. It is translated as CASSSEGALETQYF.

The chain joins TRBV6-2 or TRBV6-3 to TRBJ2-7, with 9 bases identical to TRBD1. The trim removed 5 bases at V and 3 bases at J, leaving 8 bases unmatched. The CDR3 has 15 amino acids. Germline V gene lookup returns CDR1 MNHEY and CDR2 SVGEGT. The CDR3 DNA sequence: TGTGCCAGCAGTCCAACCGGGACAGGGAACTACGAGCAGTACTTC. The encoded protein is CASSPTGTGNYEQYF.

Only a few counts were recorded for this clonotype. The chain recombines TRBV4-2 with TRBJ2-6; TRBD1 is a possible D gene (6 bases). The CDR3 is 18 amino acids. V was cut by 1 base and J by 0 bases, with 13 bases left in between. Germline V gene sequence: CDR1 LGHNA, CDR2 YNFKEQ. The CDR3 sequence is CASSQARDTLSGANVLTF. CDR3 DNA: TGTGCCAGCAGCCAAGCCCGGGACACGCTCTCTGGGGCCAACGTCCTGACTTTC.